A selection of T cell receptor beta chains follows, all from one sample in a study of cytomegalovirus exposure and HLA in healthy donors. Clones were read by immunoSEQ multiplex PCR, and TCRdb kept only the in-frame ones, dropping some. Here the sample spans about 140,000 clones, around 77% being singletons. Material for sequencing was PBMCs. The receptors come from a man aged 25-45 years in good health. The CDR3 runs from the conserved cysteine through the conserved F or W. The D gene is left open where the match is weak. Part of the rows lack a size; the others show once, few, many or a class for expanded clones.

size,V,D,J,CDR3,DNA
-,TRBV11-3,-,TRBJ2-7,CASTDAWFHEQYF,TGTGCCAGCACCGATGCGTGGTTCCACGAGCAGTACTTC
-,TRBV10-3,-,TRBJ1-4,CAISDPTATNEKLFF,TGTGCCATCAGTGACCCGACAGCAACTAATGAAAAACTGTTTTTT
-,TRBV6-6,TRBD2,TRBJ2-5,CASSPRTSWSQETQYF,TGTGCCAGCAGTCCAAGGACTAGCTGGAGCCAAGAGACCCAGTACTTC
-,TRBV2,TRBD2,TRBJ2-3,CASGGTSGSSDTQYF,TGTGCCAGCGGTGGGACTAGCGGGAGCTCAGATACGCAGTATTTT
-,TRBV6-6,-,TRBJ1-3,CASSDLSSGNTIYF,TGTGCCAGCAGTGATCTGAGCTCTGGAAACACCATATATTTT
few,TRBV28,-,TRBJ1-3,CASSFDDSSGNTIYF,TGTGCCAGCAGTTTCGATGATAGCTCTGGAAACACCATATATTTT
-,TRBV30,-,TRBJ1-1,CAWSVRADTEAFF,TGTGCCTGGAGTGTACGTGCAGACACTGAAGCTTTCTTT
-,TRBV5-6,TRBD1,TRBJ1-2,CASSGTGVGGYTF,TGTGCCAGCAGCGGGACAGGGGTGGGCGGCTACACCTTC
-,TRBV9,-,TRBJ1-2,CASSVALPGDGYTF,TGTGCCAGCAGCGTAGCACTACCAGGGGACGGCTACACCTTC
-,TRBV30,-,TRBJ1-6,CAWSVLGRTLNSPLHF,TGTGCCTGGAGTGTACTGGGCCGGACACTGAATTCACCCCTCCACTTT
once,TRBV29-1,TRBD2,TRBJ2-3,CSVEPGLGNTDTQYF,TGCAGCGTAGAGCCGGGACTAGGCAACACAGATACGCAGTATTTT
once,TRBV6-5,TRBD1,TRBJ2-7,CASSYTGTVTYEQYF,TGTGCCAGCAGCTACACCGGGACAGTTACCTACGAGCAGTACTTC
many,TRBV21-1,-,TRBJ2-1,CASSTGPRGSNEQFF,TGTGCCAGCAGCACCGGGCCAAGGGGAAGCAATGAGCAGTTCTTC
-,TRBV19,-,TRBJ2-1,CASSIRASWEQFF,TGTGCCAGTAGTATTAGAGCTAGCTGGGAGCAGTTCTTC
once,TRBV4-1,-,TRBJ1-4,CASSQVSSATNEKLFF,TGCGCCAGCAGCCAGGTTAGCTCTGCAACTAATGAAAAACTGTTTTTT
-,TRBV9,TRBD2,TRBJ2-1,CASSVTASGRRNEQFF,TGTGCCAGCAGCGTAACCGCTAGCGGGAGGAGGAATGAGCAGTTCTTC
-,TRBV21-1,-,TRBJ1-1,CASRSGTVNTEAFF,TGTGCCAGCAGGAGTGGGACAGTGAACACTGAAGCTTTCTTT
-,TRBV7-2,-,TRBJ2-5,CASSLSDSRRETQYF,TGTGCCAGCAGCTTATCTGATAGCCGCCGGGAGACCCAGTACTTC
-,TRBV2,-,TRBJ2-5,CASSFIPGEQYF,TGTGCCAGCAGCTTCATCCCGGGGGAGCAGTACTTC